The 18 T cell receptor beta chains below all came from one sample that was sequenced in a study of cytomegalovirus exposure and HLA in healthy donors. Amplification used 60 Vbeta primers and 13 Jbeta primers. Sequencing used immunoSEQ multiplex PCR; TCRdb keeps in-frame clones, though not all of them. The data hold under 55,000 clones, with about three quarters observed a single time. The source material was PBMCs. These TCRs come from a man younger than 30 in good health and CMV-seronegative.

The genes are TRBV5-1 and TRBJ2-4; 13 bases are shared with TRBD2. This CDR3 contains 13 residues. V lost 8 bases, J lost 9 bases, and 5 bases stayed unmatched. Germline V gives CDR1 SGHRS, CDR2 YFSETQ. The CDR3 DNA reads TGCGCCAGTGGACTAGCGGGAGAGAGCATTCAGTACTTC. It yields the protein CASGLAGESIQYF.

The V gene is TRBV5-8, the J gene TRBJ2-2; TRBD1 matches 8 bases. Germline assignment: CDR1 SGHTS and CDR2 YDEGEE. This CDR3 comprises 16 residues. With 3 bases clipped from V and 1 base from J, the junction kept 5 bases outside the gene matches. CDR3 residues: CASSSGGQGNTGELFF. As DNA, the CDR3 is TGTGCCAGCAGCTCGGGCGGACAGGGGAACACCGGGGAGCTGTTTTTT.

CDR3 loop: CATGLAGSYEQYF. CDR3 in DNA: TGTGCCACCGGACTAGCGGGCTCCTACGAGCAGTACTTC. The chain combines TRBV6-5 with TRBJ2-7; the match to TRBD2 covers 11 bases. The germline V gene has CDR1 MNHEY and CDR2 SVGAGI. V lost 10 bases, J lost 0 bases, and 2 bases stayed unmatched. CDR3 length equals 13 residues.

CDR3 sequence reads: CASSATYEQYF. The CDR3 bases are TGTGCCAGCAGTGCCACCTACGAGCAGTACTTC. This chain links TRBV25-1 with TRBJ2-7; D unclear. V was trimmed by 4 bases and J by 2 bases, leaving 3 bases between them. Germline CDR1 is MGHDK and CDR2 is SYGVNS. CDR3 length equals 11 residues.

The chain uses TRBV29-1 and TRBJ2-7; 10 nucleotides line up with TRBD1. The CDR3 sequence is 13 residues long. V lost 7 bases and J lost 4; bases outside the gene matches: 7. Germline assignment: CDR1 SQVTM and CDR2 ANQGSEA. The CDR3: CSALGQGTYEQYF. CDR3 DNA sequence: TGCAGCGCTTTGGGACAGGGGACGTACGAGCAGTACTTC.

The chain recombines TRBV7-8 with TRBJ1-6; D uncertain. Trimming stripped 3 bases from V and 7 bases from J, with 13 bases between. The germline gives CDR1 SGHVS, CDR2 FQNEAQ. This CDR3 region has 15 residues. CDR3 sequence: CASSFLAGVNSPLHF. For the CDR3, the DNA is TGTGCCAGCAGCTTCCTCGCCGGAGTGAATTCACCCCTCCACTTT.

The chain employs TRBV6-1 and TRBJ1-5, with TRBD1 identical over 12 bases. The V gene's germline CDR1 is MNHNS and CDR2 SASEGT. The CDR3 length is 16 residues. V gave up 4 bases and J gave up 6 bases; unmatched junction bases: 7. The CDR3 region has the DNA TGTGCCAGCAGTGGCCGGGACAGGGGGCCGGGTCAGCCCCAGCATTTT. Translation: CASSGRDRGPGQPQHF.

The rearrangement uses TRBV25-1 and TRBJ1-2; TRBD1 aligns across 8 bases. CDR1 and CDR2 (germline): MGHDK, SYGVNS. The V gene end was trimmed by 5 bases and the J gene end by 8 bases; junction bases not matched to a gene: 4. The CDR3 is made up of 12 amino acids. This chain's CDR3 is CASSLGQGGYTF. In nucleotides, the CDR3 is TGTGCCAGCAGTCTCGGACAGGGCGGCTACACCTTC.

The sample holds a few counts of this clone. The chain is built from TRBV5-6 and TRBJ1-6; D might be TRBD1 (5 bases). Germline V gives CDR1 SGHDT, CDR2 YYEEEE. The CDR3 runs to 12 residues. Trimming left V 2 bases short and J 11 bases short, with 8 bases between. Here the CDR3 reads CASSFGGTPLHF. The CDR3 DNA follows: TGTGCCAGCAGCTTCGGGGGTACACCCCTCCACTTT.

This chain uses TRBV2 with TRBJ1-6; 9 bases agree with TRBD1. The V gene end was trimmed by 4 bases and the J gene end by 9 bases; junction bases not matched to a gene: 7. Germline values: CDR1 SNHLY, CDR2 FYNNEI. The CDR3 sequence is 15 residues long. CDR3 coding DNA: TGTGCCAGCAGTGGTCAGGGACAGGGCACTTCACCCCTCCACTTT. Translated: CASSGQGQGTSPLHF. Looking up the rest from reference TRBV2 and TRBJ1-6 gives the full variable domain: EPEVTQTPSHQVTQMGQEVILRCVPISNHLYFYWYRQILGQKVEFLVSFYNNEISEKSEIFDDQFSVERPDGSNFTLKIRSTKLEDSAMYFCASSGQGQGTSPLHFGNGTRLTVT.

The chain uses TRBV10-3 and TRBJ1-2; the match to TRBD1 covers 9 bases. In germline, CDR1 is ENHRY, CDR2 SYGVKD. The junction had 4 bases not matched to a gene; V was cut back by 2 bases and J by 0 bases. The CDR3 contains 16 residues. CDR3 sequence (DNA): TGTGCCATCAGTGAGGTACAGGGGGCCTCTAACTATGGCTACACCTTC. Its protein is CAISEVQGASNYGYTF.

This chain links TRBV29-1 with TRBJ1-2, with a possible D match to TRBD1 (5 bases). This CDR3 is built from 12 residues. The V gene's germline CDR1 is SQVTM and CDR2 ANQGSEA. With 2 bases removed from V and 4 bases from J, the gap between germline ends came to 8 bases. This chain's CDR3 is CSVELRAYGYTF. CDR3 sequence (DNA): TGCAGCGTTGAACTCAGGGCCTATGGCTACACCTTC. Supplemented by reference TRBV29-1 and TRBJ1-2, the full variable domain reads SAVISQKPSRDICQRGTSLTIQCQVDSQVTMMFWYRQQPGQSLTLIATANQGSEATYESGFVIDKFPISRPNLTFSTLTVSNMSPEDSSIYLCSVELRAYGYTFGSGTRLTVV.

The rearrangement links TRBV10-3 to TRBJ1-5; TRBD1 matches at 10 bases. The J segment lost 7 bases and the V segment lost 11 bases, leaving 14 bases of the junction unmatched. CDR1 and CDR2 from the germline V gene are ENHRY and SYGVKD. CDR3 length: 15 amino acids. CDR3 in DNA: TGTGCCGCCCGGGGGGGACAGGGGTTCAACCAGCCCCAGCATTTT. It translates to CAARGGQGFNQPQHF.

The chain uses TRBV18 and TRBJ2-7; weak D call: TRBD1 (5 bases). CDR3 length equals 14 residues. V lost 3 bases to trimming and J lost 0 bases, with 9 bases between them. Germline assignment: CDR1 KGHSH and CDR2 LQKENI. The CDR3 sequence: CASSPQDSSYEQYF. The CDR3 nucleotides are TGTGCCAGCTCACCCCAAGACAGCTCCTACGAGCAGTACTTC.

The CDR3 nucleotides are TGCGCCAGCAGCCAAGGTTCAAGCGGGAACCTCTACAATGAGCAGTTCTTC. This sequence encodes CASSQGSSGNLYNEQFF. The chain has TRBV4-1 and TRBJ2-1; TRBD2 aligns across 7 bases. Germline V gene lookup returns CDR1 MGHRA and CDR2 YSYEKL. Losses at the gene ends were 1 base for V and 3 bases for J; bases not matched to a gene: 9. There are 17 residues in the CDR3.

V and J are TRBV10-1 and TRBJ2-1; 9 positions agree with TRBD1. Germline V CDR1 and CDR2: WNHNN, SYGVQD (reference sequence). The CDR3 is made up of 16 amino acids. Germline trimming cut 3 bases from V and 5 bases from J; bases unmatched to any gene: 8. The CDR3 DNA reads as TGCGCCAGCAGTGAAGGGGTCGGGACAGGGCACAATGAGCAGTTCTTC. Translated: CASSEGVGTGHNEQFF.

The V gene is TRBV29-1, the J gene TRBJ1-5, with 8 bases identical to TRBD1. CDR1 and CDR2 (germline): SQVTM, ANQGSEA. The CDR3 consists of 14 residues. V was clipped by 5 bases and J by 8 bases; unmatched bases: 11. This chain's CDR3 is CSVRETGAGEPQHF. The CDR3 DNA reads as TGCAGCGTTCGGGAGACAGGGGCGGGCGAGCCCCAGCATTTT.

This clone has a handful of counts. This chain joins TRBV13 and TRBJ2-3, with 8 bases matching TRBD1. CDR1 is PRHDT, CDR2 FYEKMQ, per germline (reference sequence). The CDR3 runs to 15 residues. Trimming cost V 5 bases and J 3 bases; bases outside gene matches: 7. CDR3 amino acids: CASSQDRGQTDTQYF. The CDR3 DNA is TGTGCCAGCAGCCAAGACAGGGGTCAAACAGATACGCAGTATTTT.